The next 22 T cell receptor beta chains were all read from a single sample in a study of T cell repertoires in cytomegalovirus infection. MiXCR, applied by TCRdb to the reads, yields one record per CDR3 protein. Here the sample spans 310,000 or so distinct CDR3 sequences, about 9.1% being singletons. Sequencing input: PBMCs. The receptors come from a human donor in good health (CMV status not recorded). Some clones in this sample may be carry-over from other donors' samples.

The table lists this clonotype with many counts. The rearrangement joins TRBV14 to TRBJ2-7, with D perhaps TRBD1 (6 bases). Germline values: CDR1 SGHDN, CDR2 FVKESK. This CDR3 is 12 amino acids long. Trimming took 4 bases from V and 6 from J, leaving 10 bases between them. The CDR3 nucleotides are TGTGCCAGCAGCCTACAGGGATTCGAGCAGTACTTC. Its protein is CASSLQGFEQYF. Using reference TRBV14 and TRBJ2-7 for the parts outside the CDR3, the full variable domain is EAGVTQFPSHSVIEKGQTVTLRCDPISGHDNLYWYRRVMGKEIKFLLHFVKESKQDESGMPNNRFLAERTGGTYSTLKVQPAELEDSGVYFCASSLQGFEQYFGPGTRLTVT.

Many counts were recorded for this clonotype. CDR3 in amino acids: CASSLAPDRGYGYTF. For the CDR3, the DNA is TGTGCCAGCAGCTTAGCCCCGGACAGGGGTTATGGCTACACCTTC. The chain links TRBV7-2 to TRBJ1-2; 9 bases agree with TRBD1. The CDR3 spans 15 residues. V lost 0 bases and J lost 5; bases outside the gene matches: 4. Germline lookup yields CDR1 SGHTA and CDR2 FQGNSA.

In regard to this clonotype: This CDR3 is missing its conserved last phenylalanine or tryptophan, likely due to a read error. The chain has TRBV7-9 and TRBJ2-5; TRBD2 matches at 9 bases. Germline V gene sequence: CDR1 SEHNR, CDR2 FQNEAQ (reference sequence). This CDR3 is 14 amino acids long. J was trimmed by 7 bases and V by 4 bases; bases with no gene match: 7. The CDR3 region has the DNA TGTGCCAGCAGCTCACAGGGACTAGCTTTGACCCAGTACTCC. Amino acid sequence: CASSSQGLALTQYS.

The table lists this clonotype with a few counts. The chain combines TRBV29-1 with TRBJ1-1; D perhaps matches TRBD1 (6 bases). The CDR3 is made up of 13 amino acids. Germline values: CDR1 SQVTM, CDR2 ANQGSEA. Trimming took 5 bases from V and 1 from J, leaving 11 bases between them. This CDR3 reads CSVLRGWNTEAFF. Here the CDR3 DNA reads TGCAGCGTTCTCAGGGGTTGGAACACTGAAGCTTTCTTT.

The V and J genes are TRBV5-4 and TRBJ2-5; 7 bases are shared with TRBD1. Germline V gene lookup returns CDR1 SGHNT and CDR2 YYREEE (reference sequence). This CDR3 contains 16 residues. V was clipped by 4 bases and J by 5 bases; unmatched bases: 14. CDR3 amino acids: CASSGELTGSWETQYF. The CDR3 DNA sequence: TGTGCCAGCAGCGGAGAATTGACAGGGAGCTGGGAGACCCAGTACTTC.

This clonotype was seen repeatedly, ten times or more. The chain couples TRBV7-9 to TRBJ2-1; 7 positions agree with TRBD2. This CDR3 is built from 16 residues. Trimming cost V 5 bases and J 7 bases; bases outside gene matches: 14. CDR1 SEHNR and CDR2 FQNEAQ come from the germline V gene (reference sequence). The CDR3 DNA sequence: TGTGCCAGCAGCATACTAGCGTATAGGGGTAAGAATGAGCAGTTCTTC. Translating gives CASSILAYRGKNEQFF.

This clonotype was found many times. The chain joins TRBV6-1 to TRBJ1-5; D not resolved. V shed 5 bases and J shed 7 bases, with 15 bases lying between them. Germline CDR1 and CDR2: MNHNS and SASEGT. The CDR3 spans 14 residues. The CDR3: CASSTRRPEQPQHF. The CDR3 bases are TGTGCCAGCAGTACCCGGCGTCCGGAACAGCCCCAGCATTTT.

This clonotype was seen repeatedly, ten times or more. This chain uses TRBV20-1 with TRBJ2-1; 16 positions agree with TRBD2. This CDR3 is built from 12 residues. Germline CDR1 reads DFQATT; CDR2 reads SNEGSKA (reference sequence). The CDR3 is CGGLAGGFEQFF. The CDR3 coding sequence is TGCGGGGGACTAGCGGGGGGGTTTGAGCAGTTCTTC.

This clonotype has a count of ten or more. The chain joins TRBV19 to TRBJ1-6, with D hard to call. This CDR3 comprises 16 residues. Trimming took 3 bases from V and 0 from J, leaving 9 bases between them. Germline CDR1 is LNHDA and CDR2 is SQIVND (reference sequence). CDR3 residues: CASSIQASSYNSPLHF. The CDR3 DNA reads TGTGCCAGTAGTATTCAAGCGAGCTCCTATAATTCACCCCTCCACTTT.

In regard to this clonotype: With a much larger clone just one base away, this may be a read error. The chain couples TRBV6-4 to TRBJ2-1, with 7 bases matching TRBD2. The germline CDR1 and CDR2 sequences are MRHNA and SNTAGT. The CDR3 is 15 residues long. CDR3 nucleotides: TGTTCCAGCAGCCCCAGCGGGGATCTCTACAATGAGCAGTTCTTC. Translating gives CSSSPSGDLYNEQFF.

In the case of this clonotype: A much more abundant neighbour one base away suggests this may be a read error. The chain joins TRBV24-1 to TRBJ2-1, with a tentative D call TRBD2 (6 bases). The length of the CDR3 is 11 residues. In germline, CDR1 is KGHDR, CDR2 SFDVKD. V was shortened by 5 bases and J by 11 bases, with 9 bases between the two germline ends. The CDR3 here is CATSAGRQQFF. The CDR3 bases are TGTGCCACCAGTGCAGGGAGGCAGCAGTTCTTC.

This clonotype was seen repeatedly, ten times or more. The V and J genes are TRBV29-1 and TRBJ1-1, with a weak D call TRBD1 (5 bases). Trimming shortened V by 8 bases and J by 5 bases, and 18 bases separated the two germline ends. Looked up from germline, CDR1 is SQVTM and CDR2 is ANQGSEA. CDR3 length: 13 residues. The CDR3 region has the DNA TGCAGCACAGCTCAGGGTGGAGGGACTGAAGCTTTCTTT. Translating gives CSTAQGGGTEAFF.

This clonotype was seen many times. The CDR3 DNA sequence: TGTGCCAGCAGCTTCCGGGAAGGGGGCTACACCTTC. Translating it yields CASSFREGGYTF. The chain is built from TRBV7-2 and TRBJ1-2; no clear D gene. Germline V gives CDR1 SGHTA, CDR2 FQGNSA. The CDR3 consists of 12 residues. V shed 3 bases and J shed 8 bases, with 10 bases lying between them.

This clonotype was counted only a few times. The rearrangement links TRBV2 to TRBJ1-6, with TRBD1 matching over 8 bases. The germline gives CDR1 SNHLY, CDR2 FYNNEI. With 3 bases clipped from V and 6 bases from J, the junction kept 4 bases outside the gene matches. The CDR3 runs 15 residues. In DNA form, the CDR3 reads TGTGCCAGCAGTGACAGGGGGCGCGGTAATTCACCCCTCCACTTT. As protein: CASSDRGRGNSPLHF.

There are a few counts of this clonotype. The chain employs TRBV20-1 and TRBJ1-2; tentative D call: TRBD1 (5 bases). Trimming stripped 5 bases from V and 8 bases from J, with 18 bases between. CDR3 size: 13 residues. Per germline, CDR1 DFQATT and CDR2 SNEGSKA (reference sequence). CDR3 sequence (DNA): TGCAGTGCTCCTAACCCCGGGACGGGCGGCTACACCTTC. Translating it yields CSAPNPGTGGYTF.

This clonotype appeared many times. This rearrangement joins TRBV7-2 to TRBJ2-5; possibly TRBD1 for D (6 bases). V lost 5 bases to trimming and J lost 5 bases, with 18 bases between them. The CDR3 runs to 15 residues. Germline CDR1 is SGHTA and CDR2 is FQGNSA. CDR3 sequence (DNA): TGTGCCAGCAGCGCGCTCCCAGGGGTCCGCGAGACCCAGTACTTC. This gives the protein CASSALPGVRETQYF.

This clonotype was seen ten or more times. The chain combines TRBV7-9 with TRBJ2-3, with 10 bases that match TRBD1. This CDR3 comprises 16 residues. Germline trimming cut 3 bases from V and 1 base from J; bases unmatched to any gene: 4. The V gene's germline CDR1 is SEHNR and CDR2 FQNEAQ (reference sequence). CDR3 in DNA: TGTGCCAGCAGCTTTACCGGGACAGGGGGCACAGATACGCAGTATTTT. Amino acids: CASSFTGTGGTDTQYF.

This clonotype came up many times. The chain carries TRBV7-2 and TRBJ2-5; possible D gene TRBD1, 5 bases. The CDR3 is 11 residues long. Trimming took off 4 bases at V and 6 bases at J, with 6 bases between the two ends. Looked up from germline, CDR1 is SGHTA and CDR2 is FQGNSA. CDR3 coding DNA: TGTGCCAGCAGCTGGGGCCAGACCCAGTACTTC. Amino acids: CASSWGQTQYF.

This clonotype was observed at least ten times. CDR3 DNA: TGTGCCAGCAGCTTATACGGGGCTAATGAAGCTTTCTTT. Amino acid sequence: CASSLYGANEAFF. The V call is TRBV7-8, the J call TRBJ1-1; D is perhaps TRBD1 (5 bases). Looked up from germline, CDR1 is SGHVS and CDR2 is FQNEAQ. The length of the CDR3 is 13 residues. V gave up 2 bases and J gave up 7 bases, with 11 bases separating them.

This clonotype was detected many times. The chain recombines TRBV29-1 with TRBJ2-1; no firm D call. From germline, CDR1 is SQVTM and CDR2 ANQGSEA. V was trimmed by 0 bases and J by 2 bases, leaving 14 bases between them. The CDR3 has 16 residues. The CDR3 sequence is CSVEDPRRFTYNEQFF. CDR3 in DNA: TGCAGCGTTGAAGATCCGCGCCGTTTTACCTACAATGAGCAGTTCTTC.

This clonotype showed up many times. The chain employs TRBV4-2 and TRBJ1-6, with D possibly matching TRBD1 (5 bases). Germline assignment: CDR1 LGHNA and CDR2 YNFKEQ. Between the trimmed V and J ends, which lost 4 bases and 5 bases, there was a span of 15 bases. The CDR3 totals 16 residues. The CDR3 protein is CASSRGTASNNSPLHF. DNA of the CDR3: TGTGCCAGCAGCCGAGGGACCGCAAGTAATAATTCACCCCTCCACTTT.

This chain joins TRBV6-6 and TRBJ2-3; D uncertain. Trimming stripped 2 bases from V and 4 bases from J, with 13 bases between. CDR3 length: 15 residues. CDR1 and CDR2 (germline): MNHNY, SVGAGI (reference sequence). The CDR3 sequence is CASSYVRSKADTQYF. In DNA form, the CDR3 reads TGTGCCAGCAGTTACGTTCGCAGTAAGGCAGATACGCAGTATTTT.